The T cell receptor beta chain under discussion was sequenced for a study of OX40 agonist ivuxolimab in advanced cancers. Turning to the study itself: Cancers in dose escalation were hepatocellular, melanoma, renal cell and head and neck. Among those enrolled, mean age was 60 years (range 23 to 79) and about 79% were male. Prior anti-PD-1, anti-PD-L1 or anti-CTLA-4 therapy did not bar entry, and approximately 40% had some.

Germline V lookup: CDR1 MNHNY, CDR2 SVGAGI (reference sequence). The CDR3 consists of 12 residues. V lost 8 bases and J 1 base, leaving 9 bases between the germline ends. Generated by immunoSEQ multiplex PCR, the TCRdb table keeps only in-frame clones and is missing some. The top ten clones hold roughly a quarter of a sample with approximately 21,000 clones, 84% of them seen once. This clone showed up just once. This TCR derives from an adult with an advanced solid tumor such as melanoma, head and neck, liver or kidney cancer. The sequences come from CD4+ or CD8+ T cells sorted from blood, collected in a trial of the OX40 agonist ivuxolimab. V and J are TRBV6-6 and TRBJ2-7, with D hard to call. CDR3 sequence (DNA): TGTGCCAGCGGCCTAACTTCCTACGAGCAGTACTTC. It translates to CASGLTSYEQYF.